The 2 T cell receptor beta chains below come from one sample, sequenced in a study of T cell responses to AZD1222 COVID-19 vaccine (dated by TCRdb to the early 2020s). The sample's time point label is to be understood as: about 28 days (+/-7) after the second vaccine dose. Libraries were made using the immunoSEQ multiplex PCR assay. TCRdb stores this immuneACCESS table with in-frame sequences only. Part of the clones is absent; in the studies checked, under half of the shortfall reflects unresolved V genes, and no reason is known for the rest. In this sample the table shows tens of thousands of clones, approximately 78% of which occur a single time. The leading ten clones occupy about 4.5% of the sample. The starting material was peripheral blood, obtained 28 days after the second AZD1222 dose. The receptors shown here come from an adult who received the AZD1222 COVID-19 vaccine.

V and J are TRBV11-3 and TRBJ2-6; D is unresolved. Between the trimmed V and J ends, which lost 5 bases and 1 base, there was a span of 3 bases. This CDR3 comprises 13 residues. CDR1 is SGHNT and CDR2 is YENEEA in the germline V gene. The CDR3 loop is CASSKSGANVLTF. The CDR3 DNA reads TGTGCCAGCAGCAAATCTGGGGCCAACGTCCTGACTTTC.

This clone was picked up a small number of times. This rearrangement joins TRBV7-2 to TRBJ2-5; perhaps D is TRBD1 or TRBD2 (5 bases each). CDR3 length: 13 residues. V was shortened by 4 bases and J by 2 bases, with 8 bases between the two germline ends. The germline gives CDR1 SGHTA, CDR2 FQGNSA. The DNA for the CDR3 is TGTGCCAGCAGCTGGGGGTTACAAGAGACCCAGTACTTC. It codes for CASSWGLQETQYF.